Listed below are T cell receptor beta chains from one sample, sequenced in a study of post-analysis software for immune sequencing data. TCRdb fed the PCR reads into MiXCR, producing one record per CDR3 protein. The profile shows about 460,000 distinct CDR3 sequences, 45% of them singletons. The sample taken for sequencing was blood. These receptor sequences come from a girl between 10 and 17 years old with multiple sclerosis. The CDR3 runs from the conserved cysteine through the conserved F or W. The order of the fields is V gene, J gene, CDR3 length, CDR3 protein.

TRBV28,TRBJ2-1,16,CASSSVPETGDNEQFF
TRBV5-4,TRBJ2-3,15,CASSLLLREPDTQYF
TRBV25-1,.,16,CASSGVTSGRSYEQYF
TRBV20-1,TRBJ1-1,14,CSARLQDVNTEAFF
TRBV6-2/TRBV6-3,TRBJ2-7,12,CASSYSTREQYF
TRBV7-2,TRBJ2-2,16,CASSLQAGQGAGELFF
TRBV7-2,TRBJ2-5,15,CASSLSWGGGETQYF
TRBV20-1,TRBJ2-3,14,CSAGKLPPTDTQYF
TRBV10-3,TRBJ2-3,14,CAILKGADGDTQYF
TRBV5-5,TRBJ2-1,14,CASSPDRAYNERFF
TRBV12-3/TRBV12-4,TRBJ1-2,15,CASSISGQGRSGYTF
TRBV12-3/TRBV12-4,TRBJ2-5,15,CASSLKLAGVFSEYF
TRBV20-1,TRBJ2-7,15,CSADKGLADSYEQYF
TRBV7-8,.,17,CASSLDLPGLAGETQYF
TRBV20-1,TRBJ2-3,15,CSALSGRADTDTQYF
TRBV25-1,TRBJ2-1,17,CASSESDGSASYNEQFF
TRBV5-1,TRBJ2-7,18,CASSLSVTDPNFSYEQYF
TRBV28,TRBJ1-6,14,CASSPGQDNSPLHF
TRBV20-1,TRBJ2-7,15,CSASGGVQPTYEQYF
TRBV20-1,TRBJ1-2,14,CSAIPGQGHYGYTF
TRBV25-1,TRBJ1-4,16,CASSELNRSTNGKLFF
TRBV20-1,TRBJ1-4,14,CSARDPRRNEKLFF
TRBV5-1,TRBJ2-7,15,CASSGKGQGAYEQYF
TRBV12-3/TRBV12-4,TRBJ1-5,15,CASSFGTGRTSPQHF